The sample holds a few counts of the clone carrying this T cell receptor (beta chain). The data stem from a study of T cell repertoires in cytomegalovirus infection. TCRdb passed the reads through MiXCR, listing each CDR3 protein once. The table includes some 220,000 distinct CDR3 sequences, around 6.6% detected once. The sequence was obtained from a human donor in good health (CMV status not recorded). Some clones in this sample may be carry-over from other donors' samples. Source material: PBMCs.

This CDR3 is CSAHPRGGPNTQYF. The CDR3 region has the DNA TGCAGTGCTCACCCCCGCGGGGGGCCAAATACGCAGTATTTT. V and J are TRBV20-1 and TRBJ2-3, with TRBD2 identical over 8 bases. The CDR3 is 14 residues long. J gave up 7 bases and V 5 bases, and 11 bases lay outside the gene matches. Per germline, CDR1 DFQATT and CDR2 SNEGSKA (reference sequence).